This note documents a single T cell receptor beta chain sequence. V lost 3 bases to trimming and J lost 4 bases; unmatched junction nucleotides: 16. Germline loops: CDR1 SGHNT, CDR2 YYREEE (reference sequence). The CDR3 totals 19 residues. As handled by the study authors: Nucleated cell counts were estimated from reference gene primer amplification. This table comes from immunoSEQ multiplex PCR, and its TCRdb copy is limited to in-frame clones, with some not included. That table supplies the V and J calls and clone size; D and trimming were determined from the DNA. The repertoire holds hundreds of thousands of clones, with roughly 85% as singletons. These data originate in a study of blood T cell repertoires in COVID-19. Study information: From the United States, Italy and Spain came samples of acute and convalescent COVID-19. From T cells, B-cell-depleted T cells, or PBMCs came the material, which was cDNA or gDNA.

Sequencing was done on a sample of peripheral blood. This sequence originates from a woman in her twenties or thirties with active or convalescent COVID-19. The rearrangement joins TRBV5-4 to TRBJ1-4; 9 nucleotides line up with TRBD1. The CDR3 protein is CASSYGYGDRGAGNEKLFF. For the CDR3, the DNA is TGTGCCAGCAGCTACGGCTACGGCGACAGGGGGGCGGGTAATGAAAAACTGTTTTTT.